Below are 9 T cell receptor beta chains sequenced from a single sample in a study of blood T cell repertoires in COVID-19. Libraries were prepared by immunoSEQ multiplex PCR; TCRdb keeps only in-frame clonotypes and omits some of them. Among about 190,000 clones listed, roughly 85% were seen once. Sequencing input: peripheral blood. The receptors derive from a woman between 25 and 40 years old with acute or convalescent COVID-19.

Only a few counts were recorded for this clone. The chain joins TRBV12-3 or TRBV12-4 to TRBJ1-2; D gene uncertain. The CDR3 has 13 residues. The ends were cut back, 1 base at V and 7 bases at J, with 10 bases in the middle. The CDR3 DNA reads as TGTGCCAGCAGTTTAGGTCGGGCGGGTGGCTACACCTTC. Translation: CASSLGRAGGYTF.

This chain uses TRBV6-2 or TRBV6-3 with TRBJ1-1; 8 bases are shared with TRBD1. Germline values: CDR1 MNHEY, CDR2 SVGEGT. The CDR3 has 13 amino acids. J lost 5 bases, V lost 4 bases, and 3 bases had no gene match. The CDR3 bases are TGTGCCAGCAGTTTGGGACAGGTGACTGAAGCTTTCTTT. It is translated as CASSLGQVTEAFF.

The chain employs TRBV27 and TRBJ2-7; maybe TRBD2 (6 bases). V lost 9 bases to trimming and J lost 3 bases, with 18 bases between them. CDR3 size: 14 residues. The germline V gene has CDR1 MNHEY and CDR2 SMNVEV (reference sequence). The chain's CDR3 is CARLAFPADYEQYF. In DNA, the CDR3 is TGTGCCAGACTAGCATTCCCAGCGGACTACGAGCAGTACTTC.

The chain combines TRBV7-2 with TRBJ2-5; no reliable D call. The V and J ends lost 3 bases and 3 bases respectively, with 8 bases between them. This CDR3 spans 13 amino acids. Germline V lookup: CDR1 SGHTA, CDR2 FQGNSA. The CDR3 reads CASSFLPEETQYF. The CDR3 DNA reads as TGTGCCAGCAGCTTCCTTCCTGAAGAGACCCAGTACTTC. Based on the CDR3 plus reference TRBV7-2 and TRBJ2-5, the full variable domain is GAGVSQSPSNKVTEKGKDVELRCDPISGHTALYWYRQSLGQGLEFLIYFQGNSAPDKSGLPSDRFSAERTGGSVSTLTIQRTQQEDSAVYLCASSFLPEETQYFGPGTRLLVL.

This clone was picked up a small number of times. This sequence joins TRBV4-1 and TRBJ1-2; D is perhaps TRBD1 (6 bases). V lost 0 bases and J 6 bases, leaving 11 bases between the germline ends. This CDR3 has 14 residues. Per the germline V gene, CDR1 is MGHRA and CDR2 is YSYEKL. The CDR3 sequence: CASSQDGRGDGYTF. The CDR3 region has the DNA TGCGCCAGCAGCCAAGATGGGAGGGGGGATGGCTACACCTTC.

This clone was counted only a few times. The chain couples TRBV7-2 to TRBJ2-1, with D perhaps matching TRBD2 (6 bases). The CDR3 contains 15 residues. Germline CDR1 is SGHTA and CDR2 is FQGNSA. V was pared by 0 bases and J by 6 bases, with 12 bases between. The CDR3 DNA reads as TGTGCCAGCAGCTTAGCCCGTTTGGGAGGCAATGAGCAGTTCTTC. Translation: CASSLARLGGNEQFF. The full variable domain, its missing parts supplied by reference TRBV7-2 and TRBJ2-1, is GAGVSQSPSNKVTEKGKDVELRCDPISGHTALYWYRQSLGQGLEFLIYFQGNSAPDKSGLPSDRFSAERTGGSVSTLTIQRTQQEDSAVYLCASSLARLGGNEQFFGPGTRLTVL.

The chain links TRBV30 to TRBJ1-1; TRBD1 might be the D (5 bases). Germline lookup yields CDR1 GTSNPN and CDR2 SVGIG (reference sequence). The CDR3 runs to 12 residues. Trimming stripped 7 bases from V and 10 bases from J, with 19 bases between. The CDR3 DNA reads as TGTGCCTCGTCATCAGGGACTAGTGGAGCTTTCTTT. Its translation is CASSSGTSGAFF.

This chain connects TRBV12-3 or TRBV12-4 to TRBJ2-1; TRBD1 matches 8 bases. V trimming: 1 base; J trimming: 15 bases; junction bases outside the gene matches: 5. This CDR3 has 12 residues. In DNA form, the CDR3 reads TGTGCCAGCAGTTTAGGAGGACAGGGCCCGTTCTTC. This sequence encodes CASSLGGQGPFF.

This clone was detected many times. The chain recombines TRBV19 with TRBJ2-5; possible D gene TRBD2, 5 bases. Trimming shortened V by 7 bases and J by 3 bases, and 12 bases separated the two germline ends. The CDR3 loop spans 13 amino acids. Per germline, CDR1 LNHDA and CDR2 SQIVND (reference sequence). The CDR3 nucleotides read TGTGCCAGTATGGGCCTAGCCGAAGAGACCCAGTACTTC. Protein: CASMGLAEETQYF. Full variable domain (outside the CDR3, taken from reference TRBV19 and TRBJ2-5): DGGITQSPKYLFRKEGQNVTLSCEQNLNHDAMYWYRQDPGQGLRLIYYSQIVNDFQKGDIAEGYSVSREKKESFPLTVTSAQKNPTAFYLCASMGLAEETQYFGPGTRLLVL.